This section outlines one T cell receptor beta chain sequence together with its context. What it recognizes is unknown. The data are from a study of OX40 agonist ivuxolimab in advanced cancers. Findings and caveats of the study: CD4+ and CD8+ blood T cells expanded clonally by week 6 at 0.1 to 3.0 mg/kg. Compared with CD4+, CD8+ T cells on average had more expanded clones. Certain nonresponders likewise exhibited a low normalized T-cell clonal expansion.

The protocol was immunoSEQ multiplex PCR, while the TCRdb copy is restricted to in-frame clones and leaves out a portion. Of 60,000 to 65,000 clones in the sample, 80% to 90% were seen once. Per the germline V gene, CDR1 is ENHRY and CDR2 is SYGVKD. V was shortened by 8 bases and J by 10 bases, with 15 bases between the two germline ends. This CDR3 has 12 amino acids. The clonotype was recovered from an adult with an advanced solid tumor such as melanoma, head and neck, liver or kidney cancer. Sample: CD4+ or CD8+ T cells sorted from blood, taken in a trial of the OX40 agonist ivuxolimab. The rearrangement links TRBV10-3 to TRBJ2-1, with a tentative D call TRBD1 (6 bases). Here the CDR3 reads CAIGENRVEQFF. CDR3 sequence (DNA): TGTGCCATCGGGGAAAACAGGGTCGAGCAGTTCTTC.